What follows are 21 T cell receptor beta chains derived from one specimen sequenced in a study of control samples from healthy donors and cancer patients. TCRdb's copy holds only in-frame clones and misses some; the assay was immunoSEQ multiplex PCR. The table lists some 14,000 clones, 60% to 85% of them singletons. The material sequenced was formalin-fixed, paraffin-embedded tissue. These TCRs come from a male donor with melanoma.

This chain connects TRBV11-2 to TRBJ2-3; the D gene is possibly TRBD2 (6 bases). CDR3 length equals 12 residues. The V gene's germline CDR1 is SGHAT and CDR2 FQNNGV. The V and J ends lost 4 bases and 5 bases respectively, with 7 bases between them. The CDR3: CASSSEGDTQYF. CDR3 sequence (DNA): TGTGCCAGCAGCTCGGAGGGAGATACGCAGTATTTT.

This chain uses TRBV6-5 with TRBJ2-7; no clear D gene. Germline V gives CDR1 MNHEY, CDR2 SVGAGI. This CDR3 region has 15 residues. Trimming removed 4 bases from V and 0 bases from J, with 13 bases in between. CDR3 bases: TGTGCCAGCAGTTCTGGACGGCTAAGCTCCTACGAGCAGTACTTC. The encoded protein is CASSSGRLSSYEQYF.

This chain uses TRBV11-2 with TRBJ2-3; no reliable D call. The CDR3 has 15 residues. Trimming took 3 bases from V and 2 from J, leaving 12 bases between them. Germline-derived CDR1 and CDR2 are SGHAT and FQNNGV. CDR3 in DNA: TGTGCCAGCAGCTTCGTACGGTCCTACACAGATACGCAGTATTTT. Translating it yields CASSFVRSYTDTQYF.

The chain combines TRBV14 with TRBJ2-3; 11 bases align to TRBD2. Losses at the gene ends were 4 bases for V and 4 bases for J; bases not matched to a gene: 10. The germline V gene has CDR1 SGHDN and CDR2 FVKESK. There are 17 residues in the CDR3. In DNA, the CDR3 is TGTGCCAGCAGCCTTAAGACTAGCGGGGTTTCAGCAGATACGCAGTATTTT. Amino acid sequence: CASSLKTSGVSADTQYF.

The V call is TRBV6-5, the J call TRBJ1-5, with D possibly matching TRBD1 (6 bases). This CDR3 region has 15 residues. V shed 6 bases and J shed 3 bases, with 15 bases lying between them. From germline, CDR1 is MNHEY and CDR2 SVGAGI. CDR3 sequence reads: CASRSAGAVNQPQHF. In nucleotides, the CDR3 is TGTGCCAGCAGGTCCGCGGGGGCGGTCAATCAGCCCCAGCATTTT.

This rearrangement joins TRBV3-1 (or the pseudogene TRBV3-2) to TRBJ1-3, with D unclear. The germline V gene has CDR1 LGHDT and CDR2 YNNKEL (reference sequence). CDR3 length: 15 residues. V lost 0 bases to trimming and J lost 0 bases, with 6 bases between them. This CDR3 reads CASSQDRVSGNTIYF. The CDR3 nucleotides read TGTGCCAGCAGCCAAGACCGGGTCTCTGGAAACACCATATATTTT.

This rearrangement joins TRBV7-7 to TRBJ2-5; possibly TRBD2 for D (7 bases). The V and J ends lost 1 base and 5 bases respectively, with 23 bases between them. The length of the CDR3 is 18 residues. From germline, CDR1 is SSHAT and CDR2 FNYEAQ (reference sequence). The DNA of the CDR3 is TGTGCCAGCAGCTTAGTGGTACGCGGGGGCCCCTTAGGGGAGACCCAGTACTTC. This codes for CASSLVVRGGPLGETQYF.

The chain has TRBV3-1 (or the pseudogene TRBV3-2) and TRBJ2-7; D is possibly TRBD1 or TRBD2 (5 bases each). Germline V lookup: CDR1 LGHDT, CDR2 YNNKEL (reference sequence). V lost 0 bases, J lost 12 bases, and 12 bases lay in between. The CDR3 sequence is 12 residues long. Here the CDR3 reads CASSQDKTRGYF. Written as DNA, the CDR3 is TGTGCCAGCAGCCAAGATAAAACGAGGGGGTACTTC.

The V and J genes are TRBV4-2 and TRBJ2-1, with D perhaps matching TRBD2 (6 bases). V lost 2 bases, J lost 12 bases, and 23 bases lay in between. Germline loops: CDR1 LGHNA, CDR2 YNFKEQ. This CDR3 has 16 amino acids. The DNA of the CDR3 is TGTGCCAGCAGCCAATCCCTTGCGGGGCGGATTCTCGGGCAGTTCTTC. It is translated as CASSQSLAGRILGQFF.

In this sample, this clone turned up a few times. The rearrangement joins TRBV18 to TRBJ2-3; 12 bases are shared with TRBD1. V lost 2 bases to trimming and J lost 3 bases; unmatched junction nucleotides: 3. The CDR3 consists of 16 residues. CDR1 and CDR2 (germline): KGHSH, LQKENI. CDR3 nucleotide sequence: TGTGCCAGCTCACCAGGGACAGGGGGCAAGACAGATACGCAGTATTTT. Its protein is CASSPGTGGKTDTQYF.

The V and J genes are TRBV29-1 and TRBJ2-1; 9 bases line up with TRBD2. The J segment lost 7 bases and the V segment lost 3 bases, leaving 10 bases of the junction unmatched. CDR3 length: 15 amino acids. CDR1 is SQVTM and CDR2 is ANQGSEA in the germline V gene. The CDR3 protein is CSVDPRGGRGNEQFF. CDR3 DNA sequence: TGCAGCGTTGACCCGCGGGGGGGCCGGGGTAATGAGCAGTTCTTC.

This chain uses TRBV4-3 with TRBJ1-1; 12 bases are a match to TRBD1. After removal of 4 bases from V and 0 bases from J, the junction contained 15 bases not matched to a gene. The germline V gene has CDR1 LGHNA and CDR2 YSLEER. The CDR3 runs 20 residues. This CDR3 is CASSRTPKGQGAGLNTEAFF. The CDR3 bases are TGCGCCAGCAGCCGAACCCCAAAGGGACAGGGGGCGGGTCTGAACACTGAAGCTTTCTTT.

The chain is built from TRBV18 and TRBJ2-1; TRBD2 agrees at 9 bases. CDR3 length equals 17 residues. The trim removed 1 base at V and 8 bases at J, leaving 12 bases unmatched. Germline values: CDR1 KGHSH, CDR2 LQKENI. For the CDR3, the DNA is TGTGCCAGCTCACCACTCGGTAGCGGGGGCCCCGGGCATGAGCAGTTCTTC. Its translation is CASSPLGSGGPGHEQFF.

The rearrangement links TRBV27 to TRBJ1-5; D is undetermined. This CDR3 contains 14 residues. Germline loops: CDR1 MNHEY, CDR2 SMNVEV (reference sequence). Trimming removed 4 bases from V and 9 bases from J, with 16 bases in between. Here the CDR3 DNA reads TGTGCCAGCAGTTATCTGCCAGGCGATGGGCCCCAGCATTTT. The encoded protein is CASSYLPGDGPQHF.

CDR3 sequence (DNA): TGCGCCAGCAGCACCGACATGCGTAGGGACGAGCAGTACTTC. The encoded protein is CASSTDMRRDEQYF. The chain links TRBV5-1 to TRBJ2-7; D remains unclear. This CDR3 has 14 amino acids. Per germline, CDR1 SGHRS and CDR2 YFSETQ. V was shortened by 4 bases and J by 5 bases, with 16 bases between the two germline ends.

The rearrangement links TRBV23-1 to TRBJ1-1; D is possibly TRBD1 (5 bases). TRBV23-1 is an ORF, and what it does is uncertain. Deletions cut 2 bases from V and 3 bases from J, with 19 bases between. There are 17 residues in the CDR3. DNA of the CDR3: TGCGCCAGCAGTCAAATCAGTTCGGTCAGGGAACACACTGAAGCTTTCTTT. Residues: CASSQISSVREHTEAFF.

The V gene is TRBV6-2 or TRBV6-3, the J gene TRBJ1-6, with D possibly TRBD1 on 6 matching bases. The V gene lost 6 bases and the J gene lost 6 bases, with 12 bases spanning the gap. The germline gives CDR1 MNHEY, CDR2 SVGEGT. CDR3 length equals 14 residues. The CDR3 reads CASSSGTTNSPLHF. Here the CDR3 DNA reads TGTGCCAGCAGCAGCGGGACAACTAATTCACCCCTCCACTTT.

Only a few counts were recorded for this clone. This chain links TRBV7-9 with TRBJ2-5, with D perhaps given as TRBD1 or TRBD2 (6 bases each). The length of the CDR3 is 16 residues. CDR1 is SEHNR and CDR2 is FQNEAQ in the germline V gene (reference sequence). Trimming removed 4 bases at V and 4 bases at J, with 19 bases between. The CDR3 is CASSSQGQLGGETQYF. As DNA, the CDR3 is TGTGCCAGCAGCTCTCAGGGGCAGCTCGGGGGAGAGACCCAGTACTTC.

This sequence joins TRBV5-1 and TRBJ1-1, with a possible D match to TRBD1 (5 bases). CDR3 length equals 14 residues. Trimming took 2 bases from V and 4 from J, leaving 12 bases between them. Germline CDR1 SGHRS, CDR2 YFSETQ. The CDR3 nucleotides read TGCGCCAGCAGCTTTAACCAGGGCCGCACTGAAGCTTTCTTT. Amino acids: CASSFNQGRTEAFF.

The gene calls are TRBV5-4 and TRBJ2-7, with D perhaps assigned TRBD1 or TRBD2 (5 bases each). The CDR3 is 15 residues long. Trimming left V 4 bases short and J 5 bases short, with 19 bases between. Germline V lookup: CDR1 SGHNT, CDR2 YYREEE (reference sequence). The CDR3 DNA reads TGTGCCAGCAGCACTAAGGGACCATTTCGCGACGAGCAGTACTTC. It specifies CASSTKGPFRDEQYF.

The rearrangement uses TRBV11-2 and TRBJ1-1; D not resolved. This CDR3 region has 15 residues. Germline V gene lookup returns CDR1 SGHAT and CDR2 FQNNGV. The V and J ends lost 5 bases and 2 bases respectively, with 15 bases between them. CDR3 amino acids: CASSHLRGRNTEAFF. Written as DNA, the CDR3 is TGTGCCAGCAGCCACCTACGGGGTCGAAACACTGAAGCTTTCTTT.